This T cell receptor beta chain came from a study of cytomegalovirus exposure and HLA in healthy donors. About the study: Most genotyped donors, around 86% of more than 300, had Caucasian-associated genetic ancestry. Regarding the study as a whole: An assumption of roughly uniform sequencing depth across donors underlay the presence/absence analyses. Researchers counted around 160 TCR beta chains as cytomegalovirus-associated.

The germline gives CDR1 MDHEN, CDR2 SYDVKM. V was cut by 3 bases and J by 6 bases, with 14 bases left in between. CDR3 length: 14 residues. On this clone itself: What it binds is unknown.

Primers included in the PCR were 60 Vbeta and 13 Jbeta primers. Repertoires were generated with immunoSEQ multiplex PCR, while TCRdb's copy carries only in-frame clones and drops some. Of 90,000 to 120,000 clones listed, about 85% are singletons. This sequence was found in a man aged 25-45 years in good health and CMV-seronegative. Material for sequencing was PBMCs. The chain carries TRBV28 and TRBJ1-1; a weak D match, TRBD1 (6 bases). The CDR3 DNA follows: TGTGCCAGCAGTTTTTCCGAGGGGGTTGCTGAAGCTTTCTTT. It specifies CASSFSEGVAEAFF.